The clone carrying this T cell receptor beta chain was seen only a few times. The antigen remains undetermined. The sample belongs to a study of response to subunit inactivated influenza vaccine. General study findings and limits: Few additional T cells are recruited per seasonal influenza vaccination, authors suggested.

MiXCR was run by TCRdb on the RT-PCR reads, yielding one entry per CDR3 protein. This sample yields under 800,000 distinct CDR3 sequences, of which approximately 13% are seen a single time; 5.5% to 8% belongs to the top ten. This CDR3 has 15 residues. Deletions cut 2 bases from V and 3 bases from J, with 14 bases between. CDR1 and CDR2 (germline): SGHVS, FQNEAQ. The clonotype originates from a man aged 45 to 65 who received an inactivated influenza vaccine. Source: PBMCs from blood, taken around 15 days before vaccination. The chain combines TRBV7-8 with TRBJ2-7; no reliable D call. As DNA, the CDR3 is TGTGCCAGCAGCTTAAAGTCTGGGGATGGCTACGAGCAGTACTTC. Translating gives CASSLKSGDGYEQYF.